Each of the 11 T cell receptor beta chains below was sequenced from the same sample in a study of T-cell memory formation after mild COVID-19 (dated by TCRdb to the early 2020s). The method behind the library was 5' RACE. Sequenced using an Illumina NovaSeq 6000. TCRdb reanalyzed the raw reads on its own, using fastp at Q25 for trimming and MiXCR for clone calling, and kept in-frame beta chains. Each entry is one CDR3 protein sequence, shown with its most common DNA and genes. The sample table holds hundreds of thousands of distinct CDR3 sequences, of which around 19% were seen once. Of the sample, under 25% falls within the top ten clones. Input material: PBMCs or a T cell subset sorted from them (not recorded which). These receptors were collected from a man aged 18-30 years who had mild COVID-19 (a few samples of this study predate the infection). The sample titles of this study are shuffled in the database, so cell type and time point are left out; the donor was told from shared clones.

The chain joins TRBV7-9 to TRBJ2-3, with 9 nucleotides matching TRBD1. The CDR3 loop spans 16 amino acids. Germline V gene lookup returns CDR1 SEHNR and CDR2 FQNEAQ (reference sequence). With 1 base clipped from V and 4 bases from J, the junction kept 6 bases outside the gene matches. CDR3 DNA: TGTGCCAGCAGCTTAGTACAGGGGGCGCGCCCAGATACGCAGTATTTT. Translation gives CASSLVQGARPDTQYF.

This clonotype was observed a few times. The chain carries TRBV5-1 and TRBJ2-3; D is undetermined. Per germline, CDR1 SGHRS and CDR2 YFSETQ. The V end lost 1 base, the J end lost 7 bases, and 10 bases lay between the germline ends. The CDR3 is 13 amino acids. CDR3 sequence: CASSLTEWNTQYF. In nucleotides, the CDR3 is TGCGCCAGCAGCTTGACGGAATGGAATACGCAGTATTTT.

The rearrangement uses TRBV7-2 and TRBJ1-1; TRBD1 matches at 10 bases. The CDR3 is 14 residues long. CDR1 and CDR2 (germline): SGHTA, FQGNSA. V shed 7 bases, J shed 7 bases, and the junction held 9 bases outside the gene matches. CDR3 sequence: CASTSGTGVVEAFF. Written as DNA, the CDR3 is TGTGCCAGCACATCCGGGACAGGGGTTGTTGAAGCTTTCTTT.

The chain is built from TRBV3-1 and TRBJ2-7, with TRBD2 identical over 12 bases. Trimming removed 4 bases from V and 7 bases from J; junction bases left unmatched: 5. CDR1 is LGHDT, CDR2 YNNKEL, per germline (reference sequence). There are 14 residues in the CDR3. The CDR3 loop is CASSPGLAGREQYF. The CDR3 nucleotides are TGTGCCAGCAGCCCTGGACTAGCGGGGAGGGAGCAGTACTTC.

This clonotype came up a few times. The chain combines TRBV11-2 with TRBJ2-3, with D tentatively TRBD1 (6 bases). Germline V gives CDR1 SGHAT, CDR2 FQNNGV. V shed 4 bases and J shed 10 bases, with 21 bases lying between them. The CDR3 runs to 15 residues. The CDR3 loop reads CASSSAGAARLSQYF. The CDR3 DNA reads TGTGCCAGCAGCTCCGCAGGGGCGGCAAGGCTTTCGCAGTATTTT.

The CDR3 loop reads CASSVTAAQETQYF. The CDR3 region has the DNA TGTGCCAGCAGCGTGACGGCCGCCCAAGAGACCCAGTACTTC. V is TRBV7-2 and J is TRBJ2-5; D unresolved. Germline V CDR1 and CDR2: SGHTA, FQGNSA. V was pared by 5 bases and J by 1 base, with 11 bases between. CDR3 length: 14 residues.

The rearrangement joins TRBV6-6 to TRBJ2-1; D unresolved. The germline V gene has CDR1 MNHNY and CDR2 SVGAGI (reference sequence). The ends were cut back, 3 bases at V and 7 bases at J, with 7 bases in the middle. This CDR3 is 12 amino acids long. This chain's CDR3 is CASSYSVNEQFF. In DNA, the CDR3 is TGTGCCAGCAGTTATTCGGTGAATGAGCAGTTCTTC.

The gene calls are TRBV12-3 or TRBV12-4 and TRBJ2-5, with D possibly called TRBD1 or TRBD2 (7 bases each). V lost 3 bases and J lost 5, with 25 bases in between. CDR3 length: 18 amino acids. The CDR3 DNA reads as TGTGCCAGCAGTTTCGGGACAACAGGGGCTGGGGGAGGGGAGACCCAGTACTTC. It translates to CASSFGTTGAGGGETQYF.

This clonotype has ten or more counts. V gene TRBV5-1 combines with J gene TRBJ2-3; D unclear. In germline, CDR1 is SGHRS, CDR2 YFSETQ. CDR3 length: 13 residues. V was pared by 5 bases and J by 4 bases, with 11 bases between. CDR3 coding DNA: TGCGCCAGCAGTTATTGGGGTTCAGATACGCAGTATTTT. This translates into CASSYWGSDTQYF.

This chain uses TRBV5-1 with TRBJ1-2; D ambiguous. CDR1 and CDR2 from the germline V gene are SGHRS and YFSETQ. The V end lost 5 bases, the J end lost 1 base, and 12 bases lay between the germline ends. The CDR3 totals 14 residues. CDR3 in amino acids: CASRAPESNYGYTF. The CDR3 DNA reads TGCGCCAGCAGGGCCCCAGAGAGTAACTATGGCTACACCTTC.

The J gene is TRBJ2-3, the V gene TRBV2; D is undetermined. The germline V and J ends were trimmed by 4 bases and 4 bases, with 6 bases remaining between them. The CDR3 is 12 residues long. Per germline, CDR1 SNHLY and CDR2 FYNNEI. CDR3 loop: CASSGGSDTQYF. The CDR3 bases are TGTGCCAGCAGTGGGGGTTCAGATACGCAGTATTTT.